This TCR beta chain was sequenced during a study of CD8 T cells in Susac syndrome. With respect to this clonotype: Antigen unknown.

General study findings and limits: That the number of individuals in its TCR sequencing and HLA analysis was relatively small was acknowledged by the study.

About 0.5 to 1 ug RNA was reverse transcribed with random hexamers. TCRdb recomputed calls from the immunoSEQ multiplex PCR reads with MiXCR, one row per CDR3 protein. The table has about 130,000 distinct CDR3 sequences, about 95% seen once. TEMRA cells were FACS-enriched, while CD8+ and CD4+ T cells were negatively isolated. This clonotype was sampled from a human donor in good health. The sequenced sample was CD4+ T cells from PBMCs.

In DNA form, the CDR3 reads TGTGCCACCAGCAGAGGCCCCGGGAGCTCCTACGAGCAGTACTTC. This translates into CATSRGPGSSYEQYF. This sequence joins TRBV15 and TRBJ2-7, with TRBD2 as a possible D gene (6 bases). This CDR3 spans 15 amino acids. V lost 1 base and J 0 bases, leaving 10 bases between the germline ends. CDR1 and CDR2 (germline): LNHNV, YYDKDF (reference sequence). Based on the CDR3 plus reference TRBV15 and TRBJ2-7, the full variable domain is DAMVIQNPRYQVTQFGKPVTLSCSQTLNHNVMYWYQQKSSQAPKLLFHYYDKDFNNEADTPDNFQSRRPNTSFCFLDIRSPGLGDTAMYLCATSRGPGSSYEQYFGPGTRLTVT.